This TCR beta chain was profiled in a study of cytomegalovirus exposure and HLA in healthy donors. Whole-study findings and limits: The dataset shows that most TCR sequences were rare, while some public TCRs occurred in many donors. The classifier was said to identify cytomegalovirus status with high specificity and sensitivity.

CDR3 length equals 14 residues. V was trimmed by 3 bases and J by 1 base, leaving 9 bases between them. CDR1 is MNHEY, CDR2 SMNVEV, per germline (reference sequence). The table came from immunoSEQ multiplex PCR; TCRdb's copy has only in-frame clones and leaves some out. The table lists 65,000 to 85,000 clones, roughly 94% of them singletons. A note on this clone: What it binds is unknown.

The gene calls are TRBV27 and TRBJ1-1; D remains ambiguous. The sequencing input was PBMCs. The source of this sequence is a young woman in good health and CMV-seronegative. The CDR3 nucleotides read TGTGCCAGCAGTTTGGGAGGGCGGAACACTGAAGCTTTCTTT. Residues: CASSLGGRNTEAFF.